The source of this T cell receptor beta chain is a study of blood T cell repertoires in COVID-19. Sequenced by immunoSEQ multiplex PCR; TCRdb stores in-frame clones only, minus some. The table has about 440,000 clones, roughly 91% seen once. V shed 4 bases and J 0 bases; nucleotides not matched to a gene: 8. Germline V gene sequence: CDR1 SGHNT, CDR2 YYREEE (reference sequence). The CDR3 has 18 residues. Material: peripheral blood. The receptor comes from a woman aged 25 to 39 with acute or convalescent COVID-19. The chain combines TRBV5-4 with TRBJ2-3; 13 nucleotides match TRBD2. CDR3 nucleotides: TGTGCCAGCAGCCCGGGACTAGCGGGGAGTGCTAGCACAGATACGCAGTATTTT. It yields the protein CASSPGLAGSASTDTQYF.